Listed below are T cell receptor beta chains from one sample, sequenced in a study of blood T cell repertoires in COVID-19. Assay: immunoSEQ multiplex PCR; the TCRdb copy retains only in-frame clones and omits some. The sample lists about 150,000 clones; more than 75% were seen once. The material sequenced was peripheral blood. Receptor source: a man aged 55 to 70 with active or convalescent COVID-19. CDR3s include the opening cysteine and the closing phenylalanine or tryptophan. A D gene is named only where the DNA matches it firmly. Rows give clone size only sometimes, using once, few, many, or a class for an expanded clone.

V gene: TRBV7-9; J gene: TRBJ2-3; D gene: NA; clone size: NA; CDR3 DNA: TGTGCCAGCATCCAGGCTAGCACAGATACGCAGTATTTT; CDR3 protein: CASIQASTDTQYF
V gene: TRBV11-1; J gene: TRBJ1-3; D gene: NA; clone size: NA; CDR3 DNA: TGTGCCAGCAGAAATGTTGCGGGAAACACCATATATTTT; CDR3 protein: CASRNVAGNTIYF
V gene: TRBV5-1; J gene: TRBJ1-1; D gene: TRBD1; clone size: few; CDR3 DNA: TGCGCCAGCAGCTTCGGGACAGTCGCTTTCTTT; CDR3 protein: CASSFGTVAFF
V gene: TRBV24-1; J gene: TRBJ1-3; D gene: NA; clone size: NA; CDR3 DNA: TGTGCCACCAGTAAACGAGCCCCGGAAACCCCGGCTCTACTATCTGGAAACACCATATATTTT; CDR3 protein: CATSKRAPETPALLSGNTIYF
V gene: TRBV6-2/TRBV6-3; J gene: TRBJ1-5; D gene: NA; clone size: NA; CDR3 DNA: TGTGCCAGCAGCCGACGGGCAGGGCGCAATCAGCCCCAGCATTTT; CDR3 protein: CASSRRAGRNQPQHF
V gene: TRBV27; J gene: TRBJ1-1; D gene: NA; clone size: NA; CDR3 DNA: TGTGCCAGCACGGGACACATGAACACTGAAGCTTTCTTT; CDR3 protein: CASTGHMNTEAFF
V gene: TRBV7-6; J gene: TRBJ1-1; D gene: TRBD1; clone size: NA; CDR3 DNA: TGTGCCAGCAGCCACAGACAGGGGGCTGGCACTGAAGCTTTCTTT; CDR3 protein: CASSHRQGAGTEAFF
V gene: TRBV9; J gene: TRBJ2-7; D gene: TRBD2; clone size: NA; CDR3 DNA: TGTGCCAGCAGCGCAGGGGGGGGACTAGCGGACTACGAGCAGTACTTC; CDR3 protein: CASSAGGGLADYEQYF
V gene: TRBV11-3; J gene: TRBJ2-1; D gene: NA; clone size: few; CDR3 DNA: TGTGCCAGCAGCTTAGGGGGCCCAGTGAATGAGCAGTTCTTC; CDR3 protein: CASSLGGPVNEQFF
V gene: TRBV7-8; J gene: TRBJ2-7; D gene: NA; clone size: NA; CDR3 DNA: TGTGCCAGCAGCCCTAATCCCGGGATGGAGGCTGGGGAGCAGTACTTC; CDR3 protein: CASSPNPGMEAGEQYF
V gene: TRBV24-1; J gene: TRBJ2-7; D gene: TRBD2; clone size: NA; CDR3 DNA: TGTGCCACCAGTGACCCGGGACTAGCGGGAGACGAGCAGTACTTC; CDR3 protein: CATSDPGLAGDEQYF
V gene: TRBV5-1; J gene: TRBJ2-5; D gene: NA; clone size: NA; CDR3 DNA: TGCGCCAGCAGCTTGGCCTCAGGGGCCAGAACGTACCAAGAGACCCAGTACTTC; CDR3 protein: CASSLASGARTYQETQYF
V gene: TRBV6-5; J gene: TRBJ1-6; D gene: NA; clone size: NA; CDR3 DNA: TGTGCCAGCAGCTACGGGCCCCCCCGGCAACCCCTCCACTTT; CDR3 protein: CASSYGPPRQPLHF
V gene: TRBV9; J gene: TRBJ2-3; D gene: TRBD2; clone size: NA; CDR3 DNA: TGTGCCAGCAGCGTAGCGGGAGGAGGAGATACGCAGTATTTT; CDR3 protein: CASSVAGGGDTQYF
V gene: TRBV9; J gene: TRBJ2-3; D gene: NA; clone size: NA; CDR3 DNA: TGTGCCAGCAGCGTACGGAGCACAGATACGCAGTATTTT; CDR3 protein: CASSVRSTDTQYF
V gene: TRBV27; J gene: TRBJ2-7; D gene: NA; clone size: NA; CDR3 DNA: TGTGCCAGCACCCGGATAGCGGAGTGGGGCTACGAGCAGTACTTC; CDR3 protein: CASTRIAEWGYEQYF
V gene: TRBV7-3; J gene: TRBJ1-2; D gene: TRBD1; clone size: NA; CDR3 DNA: TGTGCCAGCAGCTTGGAGGGGGCGAGCTATGGCTACACCTTC; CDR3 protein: CASSLEGASYGYTF
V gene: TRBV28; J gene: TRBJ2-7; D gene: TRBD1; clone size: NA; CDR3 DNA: TGTGCCAGCAGTTTAATGGGACAGAGCTCCTACGAGCAGTACTTC; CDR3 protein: CASSLMGQSSYEQYF
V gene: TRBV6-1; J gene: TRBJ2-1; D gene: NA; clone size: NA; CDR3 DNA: TGTGCCAGCAGTGAACCGGGACACGGAAGTAATGAGCAGTTCTTC; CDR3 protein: CASSEPGHGSNEQFF
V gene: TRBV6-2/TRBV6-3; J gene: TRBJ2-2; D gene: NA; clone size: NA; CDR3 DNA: TGTGCCAGCAGCCACCCCCTTGGACATTCCGGGGAGCTGTTTTTT; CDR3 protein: CASSHPLGHSGELFF
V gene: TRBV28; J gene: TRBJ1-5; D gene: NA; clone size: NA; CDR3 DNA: TGTGCCAGCAGTTTTAGCAGGGGCGAAGGGACTCAGCCCCAGCATTTT; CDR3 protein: CASSFSRGEGTQPQHF
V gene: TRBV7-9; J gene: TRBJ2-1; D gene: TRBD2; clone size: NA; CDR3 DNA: TGTGCCAGCAGTTTTAGCGGGACCTACAATGAGCAGTTCTTC; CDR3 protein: CASSFSGTYNEQFF
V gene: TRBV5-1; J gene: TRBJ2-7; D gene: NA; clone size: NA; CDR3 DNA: TGCGCCAGCAGCTTAATGGGTAGCCGGGGCGAGCAGTACTTC; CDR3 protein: CASSLMGSRGEQYF
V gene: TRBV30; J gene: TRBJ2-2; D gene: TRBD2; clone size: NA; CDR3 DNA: TGTGCCTGGTCGAGCGGGAGTATCGCCGGGGAGCTGTTTTTT; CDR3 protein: CAWSSGSIAGELFF
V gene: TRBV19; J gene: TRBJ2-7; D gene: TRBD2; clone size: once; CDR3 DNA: TGTGCCAGTAGTATGGGACTAGCGGATTACGAGCAGTACTTC; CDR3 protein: CASSMGLADYEQYF
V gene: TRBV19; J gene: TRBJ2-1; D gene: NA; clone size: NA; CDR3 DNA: TGTGCCAGTAGTATTGGAGGGGGCCTCAATGAGCAGTTCTTC; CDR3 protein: CASSIGGGLNEQFF